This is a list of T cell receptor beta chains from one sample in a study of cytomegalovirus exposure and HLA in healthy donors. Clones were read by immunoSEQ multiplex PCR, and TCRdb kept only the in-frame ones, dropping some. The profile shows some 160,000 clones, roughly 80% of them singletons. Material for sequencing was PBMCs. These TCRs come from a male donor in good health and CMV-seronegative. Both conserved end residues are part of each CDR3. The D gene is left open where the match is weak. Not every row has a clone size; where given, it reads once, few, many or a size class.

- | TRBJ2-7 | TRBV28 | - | CASSPLSSGLPYLEQYF | TGTGCCAGCAGCCCGTTGTCATCAGGGCTCCCCTACCTCGAGCAGTACTTC
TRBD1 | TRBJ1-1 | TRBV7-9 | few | CASSDGTGEDEAFF | TGTGCCAGCAGCGACGGGACAGGGGAAGATGAAGCTTTCTTT
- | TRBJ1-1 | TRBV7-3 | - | CASSLDPGRDTEAFF | TGTGCCAGCAGCTTAGATCCAGGGCGTGACACTGAAGCTTTCTTT
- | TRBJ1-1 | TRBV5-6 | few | CASSFGNPAANTEAFF | TGTGCCAGCAGCTTCGGGAACCCAGCGGCGAACACTGAAGCTTTCTTT
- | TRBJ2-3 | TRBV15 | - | CATSRDAGPDTQYF | TGTGCCACCAGCAGAGATGCAGGGCCAGATACGCAGTATTTT
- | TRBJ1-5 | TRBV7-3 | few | CASSFSGGQPQHF | TGTGCCAGCAGCTTTTCTGGGGGGCAGCCCCAGCATTTT
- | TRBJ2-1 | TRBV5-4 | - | CASSFGGYEQFF | TGTGCCAGCAGCTTTGGGGGCTATGAGCAGTTCTTC
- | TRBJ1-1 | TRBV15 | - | CATSRDLVNTEAFF | TGTGCCACCAGCAGAGATCTCGTGAACACTGAAGCTTTCTTT
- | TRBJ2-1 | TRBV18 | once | CASSPLPMSSYNEQFF | TGTGCCAGCTCACCTCTTCCAATGAGCTCCTACAATGAGCAGTTCTTC
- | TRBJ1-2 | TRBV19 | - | CASSMGQGYGYTF | TGTGCCAGTAGTATGGGGCAGGGCTATGGCTACACCTTC